This T cell receptor beta chain was recovered during a study of OX40 agonist ivuxolimab in advanced cancers. With respect to the entire study: Ivuxolimab was a fully human IgG2 agonistic monoclonal antibody targeting the costimulatory receptor OX40 (CD134). Prior anti-PD-1, anti-PD-L1 or anti-CTLA-4 therapy was permitted, and 40% of dose-escalation patients had received checkpoint inhibitors. The point of sequencing TCRbeta in the periphery was to test whether ivuxolimab changed TCR sequence diversity and drove clonal T-cell expansion. Among the approximately 54 dose-escalation patients, approximately 20 had hepatocellular carcinoma, around 15 melanoma, 9 renal cell carcinoma and 9 head and neck cancer. Intravenous ivuxolimab was administered to patients every 2 weeks at six dose levels: 0.01, 0.1, 0.3, 1.5, 3 and 10 mg/kg. A male proportion of almost 85% and a mean age of approximately 62 years, ranging from 23 to 79, were recorded for the dose-escalation cohort. Partial responses occurred in three dose-escalation patients: two with cutaneous melanoma and one with hepatocellular carcinoma. The monotherapy dose-escalation portion (N ≈ 52 patients) of the phase I ivuxolimab trial is reported in the paper. Overall results and qualifications from the work: Partial responders in the 0.1-3.0 mg/kg groups had among the lowest normalized peripheral clonal expansion, especially among CD8+ T cells. The antigen specificity of the clonally expanded peripheral T cells was not determined. Low levels of normalized T-cell clonal expansion were also seen in some patients who did not respond. At doses from 0.1 to 3.0 mg/kg, clonal expansion was seen in both CD4+ and CD8+ blood T cells between baseline and week 6. After ivuxolimab, expanded clones were on average more numerous among CD8+ T cells than among CD4+ T cells.

For sequencing of the TCRbeta CDR3 region, genomic DNA was extracted from the sorted cells. The immunoSEQ Assay was used for sequencing of TCRbeta CDR3 regions. TCRdb carries this immuneACCESS record with in-frame sequences only. Its versions omit some clonotypes, under half of them owing to an unresolved V gene in the studies checked, with the rest unexplained. The sample yields over 100,000 clones; about 92% were counted once. The top ten constitute approximately 0.99% of the sample. CDR1 KGHSH and CDR2 LQKENI were looked up in the germline V gene. Trimming removed 2 bases from V and 5 bases from J, leaving 9 bases between the germline ends. Including cysteine and phenylalanine, the CDR3 has 13 amino acids. Here the CDR3 DNA is all that survives: 39 bases in frame from base 1. Patients with a history of autoimmune disease or receiving systemic immunosuppression were excluded from the trial. In every dose cohort, peripheral blood was drawn for TCR sequencing at baseline, cycle 4 day 1, and cycle 7 day 1. Samples came from an open-label, multicenter, first-in-human phase I dose-escalation trial of ivuxolimab. Adults with locally advanced or metastatic melanoma, renal cell carcinoma, hepatocellular carcinoma or head and neck squamous cell carcinoma were enrolled in the trial. Before TCR sequencing, CD4+ T cells and CD8+ T cells from peripheral blood were sorted into separate populations.

As concerns this clone: The antigen this receptor binds is unknown. No base-level quality is on record; no much larger clone is a single base apart.

The V gene is TRBV18 and the J gene is TRBJ2-5; the D gene identity is not certain. This sequence was found in an adult with an advanced solid tumor such as melanoma, head and neck, liver or kidney cancer. The specimen comprised CD4+ or CD8+ T cells sorted from blood, sampled in a trial of the OX40 agonist ivuxolimab. The DNA sequence is given as TGTGCCAGCTCACCAATTATTTTTGAGACCCAGTACTTC. This translates into CASSPIIFETQYF.